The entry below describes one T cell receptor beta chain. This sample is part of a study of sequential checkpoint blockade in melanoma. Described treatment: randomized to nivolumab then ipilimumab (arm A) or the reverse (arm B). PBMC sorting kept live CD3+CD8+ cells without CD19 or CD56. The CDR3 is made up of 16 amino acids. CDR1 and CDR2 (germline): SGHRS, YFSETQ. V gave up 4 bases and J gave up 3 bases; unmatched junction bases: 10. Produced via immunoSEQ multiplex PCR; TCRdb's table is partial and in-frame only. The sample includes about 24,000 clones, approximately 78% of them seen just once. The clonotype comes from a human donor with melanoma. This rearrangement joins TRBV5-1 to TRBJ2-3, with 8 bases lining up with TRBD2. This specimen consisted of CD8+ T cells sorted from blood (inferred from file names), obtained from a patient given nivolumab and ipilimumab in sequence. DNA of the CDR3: TGCGCCAGCAGCGACTTTCGGGGGGGGAATACAGATACGCAGTATTTT. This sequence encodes CASSDFRGGNTDTQYF.